This is a list of T cell receptor beta chains from one sample in a study of beta chain features in type 1 diabetes. TCRdb's table, derived via immunoSEQ multiplex PCR, lists solely in-frame clones and lacks some. The top ten clones hold roughly 0.69% of a sample with about 130,000 clones, around a tenth of them seen once. Sequencing was done on a sample of central memory CD4+ T cells from blood. All receptors derive from a young man in good health. The CDR3 runs from the conserved cysteine through the conserved F or W. Clone size, where shown, is once, few, many, or a class for clones that have expanded.

v_call: TRBV18; clone_size: few; cdr3_length: 14; j_call: TRBJ2-2; cdr3_aa: CASSPGQGSGELFF
v_call: TRBV19; clone_size: many; cdr3_length: 15; j_call: TRBJ2-2; cdr3_aa: CASRQPGGNTGELFF
v_call: TRBV7-2; clone_size: .; cdr3_length: 14; j_call: TRBJ2-5; cdr3_aa: CASISYGGQETQYF
v_call: TRBV7-3; clone_size: few; cdr3_length: 16; j_call: TRBJ2-1; cdr3_aa: CASSTQGTSGGGEQFF
v_call: TRBV4-3; clone_size: .; cdr3_length: 15; j_call: TRBJ1-6; cdr3_aa: CASSQDIGVSSPLHF
v_call: TRBV7-2; clone_size: few; cdr3_length: 15; j_call: .; cdr3_aa: CASTLGLAGSYEQYF
v_call: TRBV10-3; clone_size: few; cdr3_length: 13; j_call: TRBJ2-5; cdr3_aa: CAMRDATQETQYF
v_call: TRBV5-5; clone_size: few; cdr3_length: 18; j_call: TRBJ1-2; cdr3_aa: CASSLAPAGTGANYGYTF
v_call: TRBV12-5; clone_size: few; cdr3_length: 15; j_call: TRBJ2-1; cdr3_aa: CASGIIAGGLNEQFF
v_call: TRBV10-1; clone_size: few; cdr3_length: 17; j_call: TRBJ2-1; cdr3_aa: CASSEQGASSSYNEQFF
v_call: TRBV7-2; clone_size: .; cdr3_length: 16; j_call: TRBJ2-5; cdr3_aa: CASSSGTSGVKETQYF
v_call: TRBV4-1; clone_size: few; cdr3_length: 18; j_call: TRBJ2-2; cdr3_aa: CASSQGIAGGRDTGELFF
v_call: TRBV7-2; clone_size: few; cdr3_length: 16; j_call: TRBJ2-3; cdr3_aa: CASSLAGTSGADTQYF
v_call: TRBV5-4; clone_size: few; cdr3_length: 15; j_call: TRBJ2-3; cdr3_aa: CASSNTGTNTDTQYF
v_call: TRBV9; clone_size: few; cdr3_length: 16; j_call: TRBJ1-3; cdr3_aa: CASSARQGRSGNTIYF
v_call: TRBV9; clone_size: .; cdr3_length: 14; j_call: TRBJ2-7; cdr3_aa: CASSVAGTGFEQYF
v_call: TRBV9; clone_size: few; cdr3_length: 15; j_call: TRBJ1-6; cdr3_aa: CASSVADRTNSPLHF
v_call: TRBV9; clone_size: few; cdr3_length: 15; j_call: TRBJ2-2; cdr3_aa: CATSPSPVVSGELFF
v_call: TRBV7-8; clone_size: few; cdr3_length: 15; j_call: TRBJ2-7; cdr3_aa: CASSFGTALPYEQYF
v_call: TRBV6-5; clone_size: .; cdr3_length: 13; j_call: TRBJ1-5; cdr3_aa: CASSQRGGQPQHF
v_call: TRBV7-3; clone_size: .; cdr3_length: 15; j_call: TRBJ1-6; cdr3_aa: CASSFYPGVGSPLHF
v_call: TRBV11-3; clone_size: few; cdr3_length: 15; j_call: TRBJ2-1; cdr3_aa: CASSLTSGGYNEQFF
v_call: TRBV19; clone_size: .; cdr3_length: 14; j_call: TRBJ2-3; cdr3_aa: CASREGRVSDTQYF
v_call: TRBV5-1; clone_size: .; cdr3_length: 17; j_call: TRBJ2-7; cdr3_aa: CASSLAPLAQGAYEQYF
v_call: TRBV5-1; clone_size: .; cdr3_length: 14; j_call: TRBJ2-7; cdr3_aa: CASSLDGRAWEQYF
v_call: TRBV28; clone_size: .; cdr3_length: 14; j_call: TRBJ2-1; cdr3_aa: CASRRLAGYNEQFF